Listed below are T cell receptor beta chains from one sample, sequenced in a study of shared clonotypes between healthy human individuals. Some clones are missing from TCRdb's copy, which holds only in-frame ones; the method was immunoSEQ multiplex PCR. Among about 1.1 million clones listed, around 78% were seen once. Sequences were obtained from memory CD4+ T cells from PBMCs. These receptors all come from a man in his late teens or twenties in good health. Some clones in this sample may be carry-over from other donors' samples. CDR3s include the opening cysteine and the closing phenylalanine or tryptophan. D genes are given only for firm matches. Clone size, where shown, is once, few, many, or a class for clones that have expanded.

>TRBJ2-7|.|TRBV5-1|.
CASSPTLSYEQYF
TGCGCCAGCAGCCCAACACTCTCCTACGAGCAGTACTTC
>TRBJ1-4|once|TRBV5-1|TRBD1
CASSLGTGRLDEKLFF
TGCGCCAGCAGCTTGGGGACAGGGCGGTTGGATGAAAAACTGTTTTTT
>TRBJ2-5|many|TRBV7-2|.
CASSPVGYRTQYF
TGTGCCAGCAGTCCCGTGGGCTACCGGACCCAGTACTTC
>TRBJ2-5|few|TRBV2|TRBD2
CASSDIGGGTQYF
TGTGCCAGCAGTGACATTGGGGGGGGGACCCAGTACTTC
>TRBJ2-5|.|TRBV5-1|.
CASSLGGAQIETQYF
TGCGCCAGCAGCTTGGGGGGCGCCCAGATAGAGACCCAGTACTTC
>TRBJ2-1|.|TRBV7-9|.
CAPLQWGTDNEQFF
TGTGCCCCATTACAATGGGGGACCGACAATGAGCAGTTCTTC
>TRBJ1-2|.|TRBV20-1|.
CSAKGQRGYTF
TGCAGTGCTAAAGGACAGAGGGGCTACACCTTC
>TRBJ1-1|.|TRBV6-5|TRBD1
CASSYLGGGTEAFF
TGTGCCAGCAGTTACCTAGGGGGCGGAACTGAAGCTTTCTTT
>TRBJ1-2|once|TRBV19|.
CASSFGQHGYTF
TGTGCCAGTAGTTTCGGACAGCATGGCTACACCTTC
>TRBJ2-7|.|TRBV4-3|.
CASSQASGTPSYEQYF
TGCGCCAGCAGCCAAGCCTCTGGGACGCCGTCCTACGAGCAGTACTTC
>TRBJ1-2|.|TRBV28|.
CASSPSGTTQNGYTF
TGTGCCAGCAGTCCATCAGGGACAACTCAAAATGGCTACACCTTC
>TRBJ1-2|many|TRBV7-2|.
CASSLVSHGYTF
TGTGCCAGCAGCTTAGTGAGCCATGGCTACACCTTC
>TRBJ1-5|.|TRBV6-1|TRBD1
CASTRTGDSNQPQHF
TGTGCCAGCACTAGGACAGGAGATAGCAATCAGCCCCAGCATTTT
>TRBJ2-1|.|TRBV20-1|.
CSAVYYNEQFF
TGCAGTGCTGTATACTACAATGAGCAGTTCTTC
>TRBJ1-5|.|TRBV30|.
CAWTRDLNQPQHF
TGTGCCTGGACCCGGGACCTCAATCAGCCTCAGCATTTT
>TRBJ1-4|.|TRBV19|TRBD1
CASRDRGEEKLFF
TGTGCCAGTAGGGACAGGGGAGAGGAAAAACTGTTTTTT
>TRBJ2-3|.|TRBV5-6|TRBD1
CASSRRTGITDTQYF
TGTGCCAGCAGCCGCCGGACAGGGATCACAGATACGCAGTATTTT
>TRBJ2-5|.|TRBV5-1|.
CASSLSVGGETQYF
TGCGCCAGCAGCTTGTCCGTGGGGGGCGAGACCCAGTACTTC
>TRBJ1-4|.|TRBV6-5|TRBD1
CASSFEKGQGNEKLFF
TGTGCCAGCAGTTTCGAAAAGGGACAGGGGAATGAAAAACTGTTTTTT
>TRBJ2-7|.|TRBV27|TRBD2
CASSLSLAGSYEQYF
TGTGCCAGCAGTTTATCTCTAGCGGGGTCCTACGAGCAGTACTTC
>TRBJ2-2|.|TRBV2|TRBD1
CASRDRGPGTGELFF
TGTGCCAGCAGGGACAGGGGGCCGGGCACCGGGGAGCTGTTTTTT
>TRBJ1-4|.|TRBV7-2|.
CASSGTIEKLFF
TGTGCCAGCAGCGGGACAATCGAAAAACTGTTTTTT
>TRBJ2-1|.|TRBV7-2|.
CASSLKVNEQFF
TGTGCCAGCAGCTTAAAGGTAAATGAGCAGTTCTTC
>TRBJ2-7|.|TRBV28|.
CASTAGGLSKEQYF
TGTGCCAGCACAGCTGGGGGCCTCTCGAAGGAGCAGTACTTC
>TRBJ1-1|.|TRBV27|TRBD1
CASSLLKTGTGGTEAFF
TGTGCCAGCAGTTTGTTAAAAACCGGGACAGGCGGAACTGAAGCTTTCTTT
>TRBJ1-2|once|TRBV7-3|TRBD1
CASSLDRTHGYTF
TGTGCCAGCAGCCTGGACAGGACCCATGGCTACACCTTC
>TRBJ2-3|.|TRBV2|TRBD1
CASIPGQGSNTQYF
TGTGCCAGCATTCCGGGACAGGGATCCAATACGCAGTATTTT
>TRBJ2-7|.|TRBV6-1|.
CASSDNLYFYEQYF
TGTGCCAGCAGTGATAACCTATATTTCTACGAGCAGTACTTC
>TRBJ1-3|.|TRBV7-2|TRBD1
CASTEGGGGGNTIYF
TGTGCCAGCACTGAAGGGGGCGGCGGGGGAAACACCATATATTTT
>TRBJ2-5|few|TRBV5-1|.
CASSLGAGQQETQYF
TGCGCCAGCAGCTTGGGCGCAGGACAACAAGAGACCCAGTACTTC
>TRBJ2-6|.|TRBV18|.
CASSPPGPGANVLTF
TGTGCCAGCTCACCACCGGGGCCCGGGGCCAACGTCCTGACTTTC
>TRBJ2-1|.|TRBV2|TRBD2
CASTEWASGSYNEQFF
TGTGCCAGCACCGAATGGGCTAGCGGGTCCTACAATGAGCAGTTCTTC